Given below is one T cell receptor beta chain in context. Its antigen is currently unknown. Sequenced by immunoSEQ multiplex PCR; TCRdb stores in-frame clones only, minus some. The profile covers about 38,000 clones, with just over 90% appearing a single time and approximately 0.11% taken by the ten largest. In germline, CDR1 is SGHNT, CDR2 YYREEE (reference sequence). The CDR3 totals 15 residues. V gave up 0 bases and J gave up 3 bases; unmatched junction bases: 4. This sample stems from a study of regulatory dendritic cells for organ transplantation. Study-level findings and limits: Regulatory dendritic cells appeared to expand memory CD8+ clones less than mature ones. Naive CD4+ and CD8+ repertoires were highly diverse; memory CD8+ was most oligoclonal. Considerable individual heterogeneity was seen in alloreactive memory CD8+ T cells.

The clonotype was recovered from a human donor in good health. The sequencing sample was made of naive CD8+ T cells from blood. Subset given: CD45RA+ naive T cells. This chain links TRBV5-4 with TRBJ2-7, with TRBD2 matching 9 bases. CDR3 bases: TGTGCCAGCAGCTTGGAGAGTAGCGGGAGCTACGAGCAGTACTTC. It translates to CASSLESSGSYEQYF. The variable domain in full, completed from reference TRBV5-4 and TRBJ2-7, reads ETGVTQSPTHLIKTRGQQVTLRCSSQSGHNTVSWYQQALGQGPQFIFQYYREEENGRGNFPPRFSGLQFPNYSSELNVNALELDDSALYLCASSLESSGSYEQYFGPGTRLTVT.